The source of this TCR beta chain is a study of cytomegalovirus exposure and HLA in healthy donors. In the PCR, 60 Vbeta and 13 Jbeta primers were used. Sequenced by immunoSEQ multiplex PCR; TCRdb stores in-frame clones only, minus some. Altogether about 95,000 clones are present, about 73% being singletons, with the ten largest covering around 16%. The receptor was isolated from a woman between 50 and 59 years old in good health and CMV-seropositive. Sequencing was carried out using PBMCs.

In DNA form, the CDR3 reads TGTGCCAGCAGCCAAGTTAGGTCAGGGCCTCTCTCAGATACGCAGTATTTT. Protein: CASSQVRSGPLSDTQYF. The V call is TRBV4-2, the J call TRBJ2-3, with a weak D call TRBD1 (5 bases). Germline V lookup: CDR1 LGHNA, CDR2 YNFKEQ. The CDR3 sequence is 17 residues long. V shed 1 base and J shed 4 bases, with 18 bases lying between them.